This TCR beta chain was captured in a study of somatic mutations in cytotoxic T cells in rheumatoid arthritis. The method was immunoSEQ multiplex PCR; TCRdb's version includes in-frame clones alone and lacks a portion of them. Of more than 9,500 clones listed, around four fifths are singletons. Germline CDR1 is MNHEY and CDR2 is SVGAGI. After removal of 7 bases from V and 1 base from J, the junction contained 7 bases not matched to a gene. This CDR3 has 15 amino acids. Sequences were obtained from CD8+ T cells sorted from blood. The clonotype comes from a woman aged 55 to 70 in good health. The V gene is TRBV6-5, the J gene TRBJ1-1, with 9 bases that match TRBD1. The CDR3 loop is CASNPTGGENTEAFF. Written as DNA, the CDR3 is TGTGCCAGCAATCCTACAGGGGGCGAGAACACTGAAGCTTTCTTT.